The 30 T cell receptor beta chains below come from one sample, sequenced in a study of T cell repertoires in cytomegalovirus infection. TCRdb used MiXCR to reprocess the reads, holding one entry per CDR3 protein. The profile shows 630,000 or so distinct CDR3 sequences, about 24% of them singletons. Sequencing was performed on CD8+ T cells from PBMCs. The receptors shown here come from a human donor in good health (CMV status not recorded). Some clones in this sample may be carry-over from other donors' samples.

V usage is TRBV6-1 and J usage is TRBJ1-1; 7 bases are shared with TRBD1. V shed 8 bases and J 3 bases; nucleotides not matched to a gene: 9. CDR1 and CDR2 (germline): MNHNS, SASEGT. The CDR3 consists of 14 residues. The CDR3 region has the DNA TGTGCCAGCGGACTTGACAGGGTGGACACTGAAGCTTTCTTT. It translates to CASGLDRVDTEAFF.

This clonotype was seen once. The chain links TRBV28 to TRBJ2-7; 9 nucleotides align to TRBD1. This CDR3 comprises 15 residues. Germline lookup yields CDR1 MDHEN and CDR2 SYDVKM. Here the CDR3 reads CANSPTGGSIYEQYV. In DNA form, the CDR3 reads TGTGCCAACAGTCCCACAGGGGGCTCAATCTACGAGCAGTACGTC.

The sample holds a few counts of this clonotype. The chain uses TRBV12-3 or TRBV12-4 and TRBJ1-2; D unclear. V dropped 3 bases and J dropped 7 bases, with 12 bases sitting between them. This CDR3 region has 13 residues. The CDR3 sequence is CASSFLAHLGYTF. CDR3 nucleotide sequence: TGTGCCAGCAGTTTCTTGGCACACCTTGGCTACACCTTC.

This chain uses TRBV15 with TRBJ1-3; D is undetermined. The CDR3 spans 16 residues. Germline CDR1 reads LNHNV; CDR2 reads YYDKDF (reference sequence). V was cut by 0 bases and J by 2 bases, with 11 bases left in between. CDR3 sequence reads: CATSRDGHGAGNTIYF. The DNA of the CDR3 is TGTGCCACCAGCAGAGATGGTCACGGGGCTGGAAACACCATATATTTT.

This clonotype was observed a few times. The chain couples TRBV7-9 to TRBJ1-1; TRBD1 matches at 10 bases. This CDR3 contains 20 residues. With 5 bases clipped from V and 6 bases from J, the junction kept 24 bases outside the gene matches. Germline CDR1 and CDR2: SEHNR and FQNEAQ (reference sequence). This CDR3 is CASSDRSLTRDRGYVPEAFF. The CDR3 coding sequence is TGTGCCAGCAGCGATCGGTCACTGACCCGGGACAGGGGATACGTACCTGAAGCTTTCTTT. Full variable domain (outside the CDR3, taken from reference TRBV7-9 and TRBJ1-1): DTGVSQNPRHKITKRGQNVTFRCDPISEHNRLYWYRQTLGQGPEFLTYFQNEAQLEKSRLLSDRFSAERPKGSFSTLEIQRTEQGDSAMYLCASSDRSLTRDRGYVPEAFFGQGTRLTVV.

This clonotype was recorded a few times. The genes are TRBV2 and TRBJ1-2; a possible D gene is TRBD1 (5 bases). The CDR3 consists of 11 residues. In germline, CDR1 is SNHLY, CDR2 FYNNEI. Trimming took off 6 bases at V and 4 bases at J, with 6 bases between the two ends. The CDR3 loop is CASRGTYGYTF. In DNA, the CDR3 is TGTGCCAGCAGAGGGACCTATGGCTACACCTTC.

This chain connects TRBV28 to TRBJ1-1, with D maybe TRBD1 (6 bases). V was trimmed by 5 bases and J by 4 bases, leaving 11 bases between them. Germline CDR1 is MDHEN and CDR2 is SYDVKM. The CDR3 runs to 13 residues. CDR3 in amino acids: CASSPRGATEAFF. CDR3 sequence (DNA): TGTGCCAGCAGTCCCCGGGGGGCCACTGAAGCTTTCTTT.

This clonotype turned up a few times. The gene calls are TRBV20-1 and TRBJ2-3; the D gene could be TRBD1 or TRBD2 (5 bases each). Trimming removed 5 bases from V and 2 bases from J, with 17 bases in between. The CDR3 extends over 15 amino acids. Germline V lookup: CDR1 DFQATT, CDR2 SNEGSKA (reference sequence). The CDR3 sequence: CSAGTGIGVTDTQYF. CDR3 in DNA: TGCAGTGCTGGGACGGGGATAGGGGTCACAGATACGCAGTATTTT.

Only a few counts were recorded for this clonotype. The chain employs TRBV5-1 and TRBJ1-2; tentative D call: TRBD1 (5 bases). The CDR3 loop spans 15 amino acids. V was pared by 7 bases and J by 6 bases, with 22 bases between. CDR1 and CDR2 from the germline V gene are SGHRS and YFSETQ. The CDR3 DNA sequence: TGCGCCAGCGCGACGGCCGGCGGCAGGGCTGATGGCTACACCTTC. The encoded protein is CASATAGGRADGYTF. Full variable domain (remainder filled in from reference TRBV5-1 and TRBJ1-2): KAGVTQTPRYLIKTRGQQVTLSCSPISGHRSVSWYQQTPGQGLQFLFEYFSETQRNKGNFPGRFSGRQFSNSRSEMNVSTLELGDSALYLCASATAGGRADGYTFGSGTRLTVV.

This clonotype was counted many times. J is TRBJ2-5 and V is TRBV6-6; D remains unclear. This CDR3 has 15 amino acids. V dropped 0 bases and J dropped 2 bases, with 10 bases sitting between them. The V gene's germline CDR1 is MNHNY and CDR2 SVGAGI (reference sequence). The CDR3 nucleotides are TGTGCCAGCAGTTACTCCCCCCTGGGGCAAGAGACCCAGTACTTC. Residues: CASSYSPLGQETQYF.

Many counts were recorded for this clonotype. V is TRBV7-9 and J is TRBJ2-1, with D hard to call. With 3 bases removed from V and 5 bases from J, the gap between germline ends came to 2 bases. CDR3 length: 11 residues. CDR1 SEHNR and CDR2 FQNEAQ come from the germline V gene (reference sequence). The CDR3 region has the DNA TGTGCCAGCAGCTTTGACAATGAGCAGTTCTTC. As protein: CASSFDNEQFF. Together with reference TRBV7-9 and TRBJ2-1, the CDR3 gives the full variable domain: DTGVSQNPRHKITKRGQNVTFRCDPISEHNRLYWYRQTLGQGPEFLTYFQNEAQLEKSRLLSDRFSAERPKGSFSTLEIQRTEQGDSAMYLCASSFDNEQFFGPGTRLTVL.

This clonotype was seen ten or more times. V gene TRBV28 combines with J gene TRBJ1-5; 8 nucleotides line up with TRBD1. The germline V gene has CDR1 MDHEN and CDR2 SYDVKM. The CDR3 length is 12 residues. Trimming cost V 11 bases and J 4 bases; bases outside gene matches: 4. The CDR3 nucleotides read TGTGCCGCAACAGGGGGGAATCAGCCCCAGCATTTT. This translates into CAATGGNQPQHF. Filled out from reference TRBV28 and TRBJ1-5, the complete variable domain reads DVKVTQSSRYLVKRTGEKVFLECVQDMDHENMFWYRQDPGLGLRLIYFSYDVKMKEKGDIPEGYSVSREKKERFSLILESASTNQTSMYLCAATGGNQPQHFGDGTRLSIL.

This clonotype was counted only a few times. The V and J genes are TRBV28 and TRBJ2-2; D is ambiguous. CDR1 and CDR2 (germline): MDHEN, SYDVKM. The CDR3 loop spans 11 amino acids. The germline V and J ends were trimmed by 6 bases and 6 bases, with 5 bases remaining between them. CDR3: CASRIAGELFF. DNA for the CDR3: TGTGCCAGCAGGATAGCCGGGGAGCTGTTTTTT.

The rearrangement links TRBV29-1 to TRBJ1-4; 8 bases are a match to TRBD1. Germline-derived CDR1 and CDR2 are SQVTM and ANQGSEA. The CDR3 loop spans 15 amino acids. With 0 bases clipped from V and 7 bases from J, the junction kept 7 bases outside the gene matches. CDR3 in amino acids: CSVEDRDRGVEKLFF. The CDR3 region has the DNA TGCAGCGTTGAAGATCGAGACAGGGGTGTTGAAAAACTGTTTTTT. The full variable domain, its missing parts supplied by reference TRBV29-1 and TRBJ1-4, is SAVISQKPSRDICQRGTSLTIQCQVDSQVTMMFWYRQQPGQSLTLIATANQGSEATYESGFVIDKFPISRPNLTFSTLTVSNMSPEDSSIYLCSVEDRDRGVEKLFFGSGTQLSVL.

This clonotype was recorded many times. This sequence joins TRBV7-8 and TRBJ2-7; 8 bases are shared with TRBD1. CDR3 length equals 17 residues. Germline V gene data show CDR1 as SGHVS and CDR2 as FQNEAQ. Germline trimming cut 5 bases from V and 2 bases from J; bases unmatched to any gene: 14. This CDR3 reads CASSTNTGQAAAYEQYV. The CDR3 region has the DNA TGTGCCAGCAGCACCAACACGGGACAGGCTGCTGCCTACGAGCAGTACGTC.

The rearrangement uses TRBV28 and TRBJ2-7; 7 nucleotides align to TRBD1. The CDR3 is 17 residues long. Losses at the gene ends were 5 bases for V and 3 bases for J; bases not matched to a gene: 16. Germline V gene data show CDR1 as MDHEN and CDR2 as SYDVKM. CDR3 sequence (DNA): TGTGCCAGCAGTCCAACTATTCTTTCCGGGACAGTCTACGAGCAGTACGTC. This codes for CASSPTILSGTVYEQYV.

This clonotype was counted between two and nine times. The rearrangement joins TRBV10-3 to TRBJ2-5; a possible D gene is TRBD1 (6 bases). In germline, CDR1 is ENHRY, CDR2 SYGVKD. The CDR3 runs to 15 residues. V lost 6 bases to trimming and J lost 0 bases, with 14 bases between them. DNA for the CDR3: TGTGCCATCAGGCCAGGGGTATACAACCAAGAGACCCAGTACTTC. It translates to CAIRPGVYNQETQYF.

This clonotype has more than one count but fewer than ten. This chain uses TRBV6-1 with TRBJ2-1; D not certain. The CDR3 length is 19 residues. Germline V gene data show CDR1 as MNHNS and CDR2 as SASEGT. The ends were cut back, 5 bases at V and 6 bases at J, with 29 bases in the middle. The DNA of the CDR3 is TGTGCCAGCAGTTACCTAAAATTTACAAGTCCCGGTTATATCAATGAGCAGTTCTTC. This sequence encodes CASSYLKFTSPGYINEQFF.

This clonotype was recorded at least ten times. The rearrangement joins TRBV7-2 to TRBJ1-4, with D perhaps matching TRBD1 (5 bases). Trimming stripped 5 bases from V and 14 bases from J, with 12 bases between. The germline gives CDR1 SGHTA, CDR2 FQGNSA. CDR3 size: 11 residues. In DNA, the CDR3 is TGTGCCAGCAGCCGGGACGGGGCTCTGTTTTTT. The encoded protein is CASSRDGALFF.

This clonotype was detected many times. The chain couples TRBV7-6 to TRBJ1-1; D unresolved. V shed 0 bases and J shed 0 bases, with 2 bases lying between them. The CDR3 has 13 amino acids. Germline loops: CDR1 SGHVS, CDR2 FNYEAQ. The CDR3 loop reads CASSLAMNTEAFF. The CDR3 DNA is TGTGCCAGCAGCTTAGCTATGAACACTGAAGCTTTCTTT.

Many counts were recorded for this clonotype. The J gene is TRBJ2-5, the V gene TRBV7-8; 10 bases map to TRBD2. The CDR3 consists of 15 residues. Germline V gene sequence: CDR1 SGHVS, CDR2 FQNEAQ. V dropped 5 bases and J dropped 5; count of bases not matched to a gene: 8. In DNA form, the CDR3 reads TGTGCCAGCAGCGAACTAGCGGGGTCGTTCGAGACCCAGTACTTC. It yields the protein CASSELAGSFETQYF.

Only a few counts were recorded for this clonotype. The chain recombines TRBV2 with TRBJ2-1; D tentatively reads TRBD1 or TRBD2 (5 bases each). V lost 1 base, J lost 8 bases, and 18 bases lay in between. CDR1 is SNHLY, CDR2 FYNNEI, per germline. CDR3 length: 16 amino acids. CDR3 nucleotides: TGTGCCAGCAGTGAAGGACCCATGATGCGAGGGGATGAGCAGTTCTTC. Residues: CASSEGPMMRGDEQFF.

This clonotype was seen a few times. The V gene is TRBV20-1, the J gene TRBJ2-5, with D possibly being TRBD1 (5 bases). Germline assignment: CDR1 DFQATT and CDR2 SNEGSKA (reference sequence). The CDR3 has 15 amino acids. V was trimmed by 0 bases and J by 4 bases, leaving 15 bases between them. The CDR3 is CSARDWSGPGETQYF. The CDR3 DNA is TGCAGTGCTAGAGATTGGTCAGGGCCAGGAGAGACCCAGTACTTC.

The CDR3 DNA is TGTGCCAGCAGCTTAGAGGGGACTAGTTATGAGCAGTTCTTC. Protein sequence: CASSLEGTSYEQFF. This rearrangement joins TRBV11-3 to TRBJ2-1, with TRBD2 matching 8 bases. V dropped 0 bases and J dropped 8; count of bases not matched to a gene: 3. The CDR3 spans 14 residues. Germline-derived CDR1 and CDR2 are SGHNT and YENEEA.

This clonotype was found a few times. V usage is TRBV10-3 and J usage is TRBJ2-3; no clear D. V lost 2 bases and J lost 0, with 12 bases in between. Per the germline V gene, CDR1 is ENHRY and CDR2 is SYGVKD. The CDR3 runs to 16 residues. The CDR3 loop is CAISEILAVSTDTQYF. The CDR3 DNA is TGTGCCATCAGTGAGATTCTGGCAGTTAGCACAGATACGCAGTATTTT.

This clonotype was counted ten times or more. The J gene is TRBJ1-1, the V gene TRBV7-8; no clear D gene. The V gene's germline CDR1 is SGHVS and CDR2 FQNEAQ. V gave up 1 base and J gave up 4 bases, with 10 bases separating them. The length of the CDR3 is 14 residues. This chain's CDR3 is CASSLEEFSTEAFF. In nucleotides, the CDR3 is TGTGCCAGCAGCTTAGAAGAGTTTAGCACTGAAGCTTTCTTT.

This clonotype was seen a handful of times. The J gene is TRBJ2-1, the V gene TRBV6-2 or TRBV6-3; TRBD2 agrees at 7 bases. The CDR3 is made up of 15 amino acids. Germline-derived CDR1 and CDR2 are MNHEY and SVGEGT. Trimming removed 6 bases from V and 2 bases from J; junction bases left unmatched: 7. The CDR3 bases are TGTGCCAGCAGCCCCTACCGGGGGGCCTACAATGAGCAGTTCTTC. Translating gives CASSPYRGAYNEQFF.

The chain combines TRBV12-3 or TRBV12-4 with TRBJ1-5; no reliable D call. The V gene lost 3 bases and the J gene lost 2 bases, with 8 bases spanning the gap. This CDR3 region has 14 residues. The CDR3 sequence is CASSFSGGNQPQHF. For the CDR3, the DNA is TGTGCCAGCAGTTTCTCTGGAGGCAATCAGCCCCAGCATTTT.

The chain couples TRBV29-1 to TRBJ2-1; D uncertain. The germline CDR1 and CDR2 sequences are SQVTM and ANQGSEA. The CDR3 loop spans 15 amino acids. The V gene lost 1 base and the J gene lost 4 bases, with 14 bases spanning the gap. CDR3 region: CSVEGLPSAYNEQFF. In DNA, the CDR3 is TGCAGCGTTGAAGGTCTGCCGAGTGCTTACAATGAGCAGTTCTTC.

The chain is built from TRBV29-1 and TRBJ2-6; a weak D match, TRBD1 (6 bases). V was shortened by 5 bases and J by 1 base, with 24 bases between the two germline ends. The CDR3 runs 19 residues. Germline CDR1 SQVTM, CDR2 ANQGSEA. Here the CDR3 reads CSVSEPGQVSGSGANVLTF. CDR3 DNA sequence: TGCAGCGTTTCCGAGCCGGGACAAGTGTCGGGTTCTGGGGCCAACGTCCTGACTTTC.